The entry below describes one TCR beta chain. From the 5' RACE reads, TCRdb lists one entry per CDR3 protein and no DNA. With 200,000 to 250,000 distinct CDR3 sequences in the sample, the ten largest clones hold around 7.6%. The data stem from a study of monozygotic twins with inflammatory bowel disease. Sequencing was carried out using blood. The source is a human donor with ulcerative colitis or Crohn's disease, or a healthy co-twin of an affected twin (not recorded which).

The CDR3 spells CASSHGGAGEQFF. This sequence joins TRBV3-1 and TRBJ2-1; TCRdb calls TRBD2, which cannot be checked without DNA. This CDR3 contains 13 residues. CDR1 and CDR2 (germline): LGHDT, YNNKEL (reference sequence).